The 28 T cell receptor beta chains reported below all come from one sample, sequenced in a study of cytomegalovirus exposure and HLA in healthy donors. Clones were sequenced by immunoSEQ multiplex PCR, and TCRdb holds only the in-frame ones, with some missing. Of some 270,000 clones in the sample, 86% were seen once. The sequencing sample was made of PBMCs. Every receptor here comes from a woman younger than 30 in good health and CMV-seronegative.

V usage is TRBV6-1 and J usage is TRBJ1-2; D remains ambiguous. Trimming removed 7 bases from V and 3 bases from J, with 15 bases in between. CDR1 is MNHNS and CDR2 is SASEGT in the germline V gene. The CDR3 is 14 residues long. The CDR3 sequence: CASTGEGRHYGYTF. In DNA, the CDR3 is TGTGCCAGCACCGGGGAAGGGAGACACTATGGCTACACCTTC.

Here the CDR3 DNA reads TGTGCCAGCAGCTTAGCCGTGGGAGCCCCCAACGAGCAGTACTTC. Protein: CASSLAVGAPNEQYF. The chain carries TRBV11-2 and TRBJ2-7, with D perhaps matching TRBD2 (5 bases). Germline assignment: CDR1 SGHAT and CDR2 FQNNGV. CDR3 length equals 15 residues. Trimming removed 1 base from V and 5 bases from J, with 15 bases in between.

This chain joins TRBV9 and TRBJ1-5; maybe TRBD1 (5 bases). Trimming removed 3 bases at V and 4 bases at J, with 14 bases between. CDR1 and CDR2 from the germline V gene are SGDLS and YYNGEE. This CDR3 region has 15 residues. The CDR3 coding sequence is TGTGCCAGCAGCGAAGCGGGGCATAGGAATCAGCCCCAGCATTTT. As protein: CASSEAGHRNQPQHF.

V is TRBV9 and J is TRBJ2-5; the D gene is possibly TRBD1 (6 bases). The germline CDR1 and CDR2 sequences are SGDLS and YYNGEE. The length of the CDR3 is 14 residues. V lost 4 bases and J lost 4, with 14 bases in between. DNA of the CDR3: TGTGCCAGCAGCCCAACCGGGACATTAGAGACCCAGTACTTC. As protein: CASSPTGTLETQYF.

The chain recombines TRBV4-3 with TRBJ1-6; maybe TRBD1 (5 bases). This CDR3 comprises 16 residues. Trimming took off 0 bases at V and 8 bases at J, with 14 bases between the two ends. The germline V gene encodes CDR1 LGHNA and CDR2 YSLEER. CDR3 nucleotide sequence: TGCGCCAGCAGCCAAGATACCGGCAGGGTATATTCACCCCTCCACTTT. This translates into CASSQDTGRVYSPLHF.

This clone was counted only a few times. CDR3 protein: CASSPGTGDYGYTF. CDR3 nucleotides: TGTGCCAGTAGTCCCGGGACAGGGGACTATGGCTACACCTTC. The chain carries TRBV19 and TRBJ1-2, with 10 bases lining up with TRBD1. Germline V gene lookup returns CDR1 LNHDA and CDR2 SQIVND (reference sequence). CDR3 length: 14 amino acids. V shed 5 bases, J shed 3 bases, and the junction held 3 bases outside the gene matches.

This chain joins TRBV6-5 and TRBJ2-1; 7 nucleotides line up with TRBD2. The V gene's germline CDR1 is MNHEY and CDR2 SVGAGI. With V trimmed by 0 bases and J by 6 bases, 8 bases remained unmatched. The CDR3 loop spans 16 amino acids. For the CDR3, the DNA is TGTGCCAGCAGTTACTCGCGGGCGGGAGTCGCCAATGAGCAGTTCTTC. Protein sequence: CASSYSRAGVANEQFF.

In its sample, this clone was seen a few times. This sequence joins TRBV5-4 and TRBJ1-3, with no clear D. With 7 bases removed from V and 9 bases from J, the gap between germline ends came to 23 bases. The germline V gene encodes CDR1 SGHNT and CDR2 YYREEE (reference sequence). The CDR3 has 15 residues. This CDR3 reads CASRSLEVEGSTIYF. CDR3 nucleotides: TGTGCCAGCCGAAGCTTGGAGGTAGAAGGGTCCACCATATATTTT. Full variable domain (remainder filled in from reference TRBV5-4 and TRBJ1-3): ETGVTQSPTHLIKTRGQQVTLRCSSQSGHNTVSWYQQALGQGPQFIFQYYREEENGRGNFPPRFSGLQFPNYSSELNVNALELDDSALYLCASRSLEVEGSTIYFGEGSWLTVV.

The chain is built from TRBV11-2 and TRBJ2-7; 11 bases are a match to TRBD1. Per germline, CDR1 SGHAT and CDR2 FQNNGV. The CDR3 sequence is 15 residues long. V gave up 5 bases and J gave up 3 bases; unmatched junction bases: 6. The CDR3 reads CASSNPGTGGYEQYF. DNA of the CDR3: TGTGCCAGCAGCAATCCCGGGACAGGGGGCTACGAGCAGTACTTC.

The chain couples TRBV10-3 to TRBJ2-5, with unresolved D. Per the germline V gene, CDR1 is ENHRY and CDR2 is SYGVKD. The CDR3 contains 14 residues. V was trimmed by 5 bases and J by 5 bases, leaving 15 bases between them. In DNA form, the CDR3 reads TGTGCCATCAGTATTTCCCCCGCCCAGGAGACCCAGTACTTC. Its protein product is CAISISPAQETQYF.

This sequence joins TRBV9 and TRBJ2-2; D possibly corresponds to TRBD1 (6 bases). The germline V gene has CDR1 SGDLS and CDR2 YYNGEE. The V end was cut by 4 bases, the J end by 4 bases, with 17 bases between. This CDR3 comprises 16 residues. The CDR3 DNA sequence: TGTGCCAGCAGCCTCCGACAAGGGGGTCCCACCGGGGAGCTGTTTTTT. Translating gives CASSLRQGGPTGELFF.

This clone showed up just a few times. This chain connects TRBV10-2 to TRBJ1-2; no reliable D call. The germline V and J ends were trimmed by 7 bases and 0 bases, with 6 bases remaining between them. Per germline, CDR1 WSHSY and CDR2 SAAADI. The CDR3 covers 12 residues. CDR3 amino acids: CASTSANYGYTF. Here the CDR3 DNA reads TGCGCCAGCACATCGGCTAACTATGGCTACACCTTC.

A few counts support this clone. This chain joins TRBV5-8 and TRBJ1-1; 7 nucleotides match TRBD1. This CDR3 has 16 residues. Germline V gives CDR1 SGHTS, CDR2 YDEGEE. With 2 bases clipped from V and 2 bases from J, the junction kept 9 bases outside the gene matches. CDR3 residues: CASSFTGVGGNTEAFF. The CDR3 DNA reads TGTGCCAGCAGCTTCACAGGGGTAGGGGGAAACACTGAAGCTTTCTTT. Together with reference TRBV5-8 and TRBJ1-1, the CDR3 gives the full variable domain: EAGVTQSPTHLIKTRGQQATLRCSPISGHTSVYWYQQALGLGLQFLLWYDEGEERNRGNFPPRFSGRQFPNYSSELNVNALELEDSALYLCASSFTGVGGNTEAFFGQGTRLTVV.

The chain links TRBV20-1 to TRBJ2-7; D gene ambiguous. Germline V gives CDR1 DFQATT, CDR2 SNEGSKA (reference sequence). V dropped 5 bases and J dropped 0 bases, with 5 bases sitting between them. CDR3 size: 11 residues. As DNA, the CDR3 is TGCAGTGCTGGCGGCTCCTACGAGCAGTACTTC. It is translated as CSAGGSYEQYF.

The chain carries TRBV5-4 and TRBJ2-7; 7 positions match TRBD1. This CDR3 is built from 14 residues. Germline V gene lookup returns CDR1 SGHNT and CDR2 YYREEE (reference sequence). With V trimmed by 0 bases and J by 3 bases, 3 bases remained unmatched. The chain's CDR3 is CASSLAHRGYEQYF. In nucleotides, the CDR3 is TGTGCCAGCAGCTTGGCCCACAGGGGCTACGAGCAGTACTTC.

The CDR3 nucleotides are TGTGCCAGCAGCATTAGGGGTCGGGGGGAGCAGTACTTC. Translated, it gives CASSIRGRGEQYF. The V call is TRBV11-3, the J call TRBJ2-7; possibly TRBD2 for D (6 bases). The V gene lost 5 bases and the J gene lost 7 bases, with 15 bases spanning the gap. The germline V gene encodes CDR1 SGHNT and CDR2 YENEEA. The CDR3 has 13 residues.

The chain joins TRBV5-6 to TRBJ1-1, with TRBD1 matching 7 bases. Unmatched junction bases numbered 9, after V lost 1 base and J lost 9 bases. This CDR3 has 14 amino acids. Germline V CDR1 and CDR2: SGHDT, YYEEEE. The CDR3 sequence: CASSLISGGGKAFF. The CDR3 DNA reads as TGTGCCAGCAGCTTGATCTCAGGGGGAGGAAAAGCTTTCTTT.

The V gene is TRBV2, the J gene TRBJ1-5; TRBD1 agrees at 9 bases. J gave up 4 bases and V 4 bases, and 5 bases lay outside the gene matches. Germline V gene lookup returns CDR1 SNHLY and CDR2 FYNNEI. The CDR3 loop spans 15 amino acids. CDR3 residues: CASSVTGQGNQPQHF. The CDR3 DNA follows: TGTGCCAGCAGTGTGACGGGACAGGGAAATCAGCCCCAGCATTTT. The entire variable domain, with the rest obtained from reference TRBV2 and TRBJ1-5, is as follows: EPEVTQTPSHQVTQMGQEVILRCVPISNHLYFYWYRQILGQKVEFLVSFYNNEISEKSEIFDDQFSVERPDGSNFTLKIRSTKLEDSAMYFCASSVTGQGNQPQHFGDGTRLSIL.

The J gene is TRBJ1-5, the V gene TRBV5-1, with D maybe TRBD1 (5 bases). Trimming shortened V by 0 bases and J by 0 bases, and 10 bases separated the two germline ends. Germline V gene sequence: CDR1 SGHRS, CDR2 YFSETQ. The CDR3 sequence is 16 residues long. CDR3 nucleotides: TGCGCCAGCAGCTTGGCCCCGACAGATAGCAATCAGCCCCAGCATTTT. This codes for CASSLAPTDSNQPQHF.

The rearrangement uses TRBV30 and TRBJ1-1; 7 positions match TRBD1. The CDR3 totals 16 residues. Germline loops: CDR1 GTSNPN, CDR2 SVGIG (reference sequence). Unmatched junction bases numbered 10, after V lost 2 bases and J lost 1 base. The DNA of the CDR3 is TGTGCCTGGAGTACCCCCGAGGGGGCTGGGAACACTGAAGCTTTCTTT. Encoded protein: CAWSTPEGAGNTEAFF. The complete variable domain, with remaining parts taken from reference TRBV30 and TRBJ1-1, reads SQTIHQWPATLVQPVGSPLSLECTVEGTSNPNLYWYRQAAGRGLQLLFYSVGIGQISSEVPQNLSASRPQDRQFILSSKKLLLSDSGFYLCAWSTPEGAGNTEAFFGQGTRLTVV.

CDR3 sequence (DNA): TGTGCCAGCAGCTTAGGCGGCAGGGTGGGTTCACCCCTCCACTTT. The encoded protein is CASSLGGRVGSPLHF. The gene calls are TRBV7-2 and TRBJ1-6; D is possibly TRBD1 (5 bases). Germline V gene data show CDR1 as SGHTA and CDR2 as FQGNSA. The CDR3 is made up of 15 amino acids. V was trimmed by 1 base and J by 9 bases, leaving 13 bases between them. Complete variable domain (other parts from reference TRBV7-2 and TRBJ1-6): GAGVSQSPSNKVTEKGKDVELRCDPISGHTALYWYRQSLGQGLEFLIYFQGNSAPDKSGLPSDRFSAERTGGSVSTLTIQRTQQEDSAVYLCASSLGGRVGSPLHFGNGTRLTVT.

V gene TRBV6-6 combines with J gene TRBJ1-2; D not certain. Germline V gene data show CDR1 as MNHNY and CDR2 as SVGAGI (reference sequence). CDR3 length: 12 residues. Trimming took off 4 bases at V and 2 bases at J, with 5 bases between the two ends. CDR3 sequence: CASSWLNYGYTF. The CDR3 DNA reads TGTGCCAGCAGTTGGCTGAACTATGGCTACACCTTC.

The genes are TRBV7-2 and TRBJ1-2; D is perhaps TRBD1 (6 bases). In germline, CDR1 is SGHTA, CDR2 FQGNSA. V lost 1 base and J lost 5, with 17 bases in between. CDR3 length: 16 amino acids. As DNA, the CDR3 is TGTGCCAGCAGCTTAGGGGCCGACAGGCTGAGTTATGGCTACACCTTC. Its translation: CASSLGADRLSYGYTF.

CDR3 amino acids: CASSQEPLDVAGGQTQYF. For the CDR3, the DNA is TGTGCCAGCAGCCAAGAACCCCTAGACGTAGCGGGAGGGCAGACCCAGTACTTC. This sequence joins TRBV4-2 and TRBJ2-5; 11 bases map to TRBD2. The CDR3 consists of 18 residues. Germline loops: CDR1 LGHNA, CDR2 YNFKEQ. Germline trimming cut 0 bases from V and 6 bases from J; bases unmatched to any gene: 12.

In its sample, this clone was seen once. The genes are TRBV5-4 and TRBJ2-3, with 8 bases aligning to TRBD2. Germline-derived CDR1 and CDR2 are SGHNT and YYREEE (reference sequence). The J segment lost 4 bases and the V segment lost 2 bases, leaving 3 bases of the junction unmatched. The CDR3 loop spans 14 amino acids. The CDR3 DNA follows: TGTGCCAGCAGCTTCCGGGGGGGCGCAGATACGCAGTATTTT. This gives the protein CASSFRGGADTQYF.

V gene TRBV10-3 combines with J gene TRBJ1-2; no reliable D call. This CDR3 has 15 residues. The germline V gene encodes CDR1 ENHRY and CDR2 SYGVKD. V was trimmed by 4 bases and J by 1 base, leaving 13 bases between them. CDR3 DNA sequence: TGTGCCATCAGTGTTAGGTTGGGGAGTAACTATGGCTACACCTTC. This encodes CAISVRLGSNYGYTF.

The chain recombines TRBV28 with TRBJ1-2, with D maybe TRBD1 (6 bases). Germline V gene data show CDR1 as MDHEN and CDR2 as SYDVKM. This CDR3 has 12 amino acids. Trimming took 8 bases from V and 7 from J, leaving 14 bases between them. In DNA form, the CDR3 reads TGTGCCAGCTTCACAGGGCTGAGTGGCTACACCTTC. Its translation is CASFTGLSGYTF.

The chain links TRBV6-5 to TRBJ2-7, with D tentatively TRBD2 (5 bases). Germline-derived CDR1 and CDR2 are MNHEY and SVGAGI. Trimming removed 4 bases at V and 5 bases at J, with 21 bases between. The CDR3 has 16 amino acids. CDR3 sequence: CASSLRERPRSDEQYF. The CDR3 DNA reads as TGTGCCAGCAGTTTGAGGGAGCGGCCTAGGTCGGACGAGCAGTACTTC.